This T cell receptor beta chain is from a study of blood T cell repertoires in COVID-19. Study as a whole: Sites in the United States, Italy and Spain provided acute and convalescent COVID-19 samples. T cells, B-cell-depleted T cells, or PBMCs provided the cDNA or gDNA that served as material.

Trimming cost V 6 bases and J 5 bases; bases outside gene matches: 11. The CDR3 is made up of 15 amino acids. The germline gives CDR1 MNHEY, CDR2 SVGAGI. Authors' processing steps: Reference gene primers were amplified, and this amplification served to estimate nucleated cell counts. The method was immunoSEQ multiplex PCR; TCRdb's version includes in-frame clones alone and lacks a portion of them. V and J calls and clone size are as listed in that table; D and trimming were resolved from the DNA. The sample carries about 170,000 clones, 85% to 90% recorded once. The source is an elderly woman in a cohort sampled during active or convalescent COVID-19. This chain uses TRBV6-5 with TRBJ2-3, with 7 bases identical to TRBD1. The specimen sequenced was peripheral blood. CDR3 sequence reads: CASSPGQIGVDTQYF. Written as DNA, the CDR3 is TGTGCCAGCAGCCCGGGACAGATAGGAGTAGATACGCAGTATTTT.